The 23 T cell receptor beta chains in this list originate from one sample, sequenced in a study of blood T cell repertoires in COVID-19. Generated by immunoSEQ multiplex PCR, the TCRdb table keeps only in-frame clones and is missing some. The table includes more than 80,000 clones, around 80% detected once. Sequences were obtained from peripheral blood. These TCRs come from a woman of 80 years or more with active or convalescent COVID-19.

The chain joins TRBV10-3 to TRBJ1-3, with TRBD1 matching over 8 bases. J lost 2 bases, V lost 6 bases, and 3 bases had no gene match. The CDR3 sequence is 14 residues long. Germline CDR1 is ENHRY and CDR2 is SYGVKD. This CDR3 reads CAIRPTGAGNTIYF. CDR3 nucleotides: TGTGCCATCAGACCGACAGGGGCTGGAAACACCATATATTTT.

V gene TRBV10-3 combines with J gene TRBJ1-5; D may be TRBD1 (5 bases). This CDR3 region has 13 residues. With 4 bases removed from V and 1 base from J, the gap between germline ends came to 5 bases. Germline assignment: CDR1 ENHRY and CDR2 SYGVKD. CDR3 amino acids: CAISGGSNQPQHF. The DNA of the CDR3 is TGTGCCATCAGTGGGGGCAGCAATCAGCCCCAGCATTTT.

The chain uses TRBV19 and TRBJ1-5; D gene uncertain. V was cut by 5 bases and J by 4 bases, with 12 bases left in between. Germline V gene data show CDR1 as LNHDA and CDR2 as SQIVND (reference sequence). The CDR3 has 14 amino acids. DNA for the CDR3: TGTGCCAGTAGTGAGCGCATGCCTAATCAGCCCCAGCATTTT. Translating it yields CASSERMPNQPQHF. Complete variable domain (other parts from reference TRBV19 and TRBJ1-5): DGGITQSPKYLFRKEGQNVTLSCEQNLNHDAMYWYRQDPGQGLRLIYYSQIVNDFQKGDIAEGYSVSREKKESFPLTVTSAQKNPTAFYLCASSERMPNQPQHFGDGTRLSIL.

This sequence joins TRBV19 and TRBJ2-1, with D possibly matching TRBD2 (7 bases). CDR3 size: 15 residues. Germline values: CDR1 LNHDA, CDR2 SQIVND (reference sequence). The ends were cut back, 1 base at V and 7 bases at J, with 14 bases in the middle. The CDR3 loop is CASSIGGGARNEQFF. The CDR3 DNA sequence: TGTGCCAGTAGTATAGGTGGGGGGGCGAGGAATGAGCAGTTCTTC.

The gene calls are TRBV7-8 and TRBJ2-5; a weak D match, TRBD1 (7 bases). V was cut by 4 bases and J by 5 bases, with 17 bases left in between. This CDR3 comprises 15 residues. The germline V gene encodes CDR1 SGHVS and CDR2 FQNEAQ. The CDR3 DNA sequence: TGTGCCAGCAGCTCGCCCAGGGGGGTGGGGGAGACCCAGTACTTC. It is translated as CASSSPRGVGETQYF.

This chain uses TRBV6-2 or TRBV6-3 with TRBJ1-5; D gene unclear. Germline lookup yields CDR1 MNHEY and CDR2 SVGEGT. The CDR3 length is 14 residues. Trimming removed 5 bases from V and 6 bases from J, with 14 bases in between. The CDR3 loop is CASSKDGGGQPQHF. CDR3 DNA: TGTGCCAGCAGTAAAGACGGCGGCGGTCAGCCCCAGCATTTT.

The chain employs TRBV4-3 and TRBJ2-3; 8 bases are a match to TRBD2. V was pared by 4 bases and J by 3 bases, with 9 bases of the junction left unmatched. CDR3 length: 16 amino acids. In germline, CDR1 is LGHNA, CDR2 YSLEER. CDR3 sequence (DNA): TGCGCCAGCAGCCCGATTCCAGCGGGAGTTACAGATACGCAGTATTTT. Protein: CASSPIPAGVTDTQYF.

The chain uses TRBV9 and TRBJ1-4; the match to TRBD1 covers 9 bases. This CDR3 is 15 amino acids long. Germline CDR1 and CDR2: SGDLS and YYNGEE. Germline trimming cut 3 bases from V and 7 bases from J; bases unmatched to any gene: 7. The CDR3, as DNA: TGTGCCAGCAGCGGATGGGACAGGGTGGGTGAAAAACTGTTTTTT. It is translated as CASSGWDRVGEKLFF.

The J gene is TRBJ2-7, the V gene TRBV9; 8 bases line up with TRBD1. In germline, CDR1 is SGDLS, CDR2 YYNGEE. The junction had 7 bases not matched to a gene; V was cut back by 3 bases and J by 5 bases. CDR3 size: 14 residues. The CDR3 sequence: CASSEGTGLNEQYF. The CDR3, as DNA: TGTGCCAGCAGCGAGGGGACAGGACTCAACGAGCAGTACTTC.

The chain couples TRBV30 to TRBJ1-2, with D unclear. Germline-derived CDR1 and CDR2 are GTSNPN and SVGIG (reference sequence). The ends were cut back, 2 bases at V and 3 bases at J, with 16 bases in the middle. This CDR3 is 15 amino acids long. The CDR3 here is CAWSPLTGVYYGYTF. The CDR3 nucleotides are TGTGCCTGGAGTCCCCTTACCGGGGTGTACTATGGCTACACCTTC.

This clone has only one observation. The chain uses TRBV6-5 and TRBJ2-7; D possibly corresponds to TRBD1 (5 bases). Germline CDR1 reads MNHEY; CDR2 reads SVGAGI. The CDR3 extends over 14 amino acids. V was trimmed by 0 bases and J by 3 bases, leaving 9 bases between them. This CDR3 reads CASSYSGVDYEQYF. DNA for the CDR3: TGTGCCAGCAGTTACTCAGGGGTTGACTACGAGCAGTACTTC.

In its sample, this clone was seen a few times. The chain joins TRBV20-1 to TRBJ2-5; D might be TRBD1 (5 bases). CDR3 length equals 10 residues. Looked up from germline, CDR1 is DFQATT and CDR2 is SNEGSKA (reference sequence). V was shortened by 4 bases and J by 6 bases, with 6 bases between the two germline ends. Written as DNA, the CDR3 is TGCAGTGCTACAGGGAAGACCCAGTACTTC. Translated, it gives CSATGKTQYF.

This sequence joins TRBV6-2 or TRBV6-3 and TRBJ2-7; 7 nucleotides agree with TRBD1. This CDR3 has 15 amino acids. Germline CDR1 is MNHEY and CDR2 is SVGEGT. Germline trimming cut 5 bases from V and 4 bases from J; bases unmatched to any gene: 11. In DNA form, the CDR3 reads TGTGCCAGCAGTGCCCCCCGGGACAGAATATACGAGCAGTACTTC. It yields the protein CASSAPRDRIYEQYF.

The rearrangement joins TRBV4-2 to TRBJ2-2, with a possible D match to TRBD2 (7 bases). CDR1 and CDR2 (germline): LGHNA, YNFKEQ. V was clipped by 3 bases and J by 7 bases, with 18 bases between them. This CDR3 is built from 16 residues. CDR3: CASSQSFGGHIGELFF. The DNA of the CDR3 is TGTGCCAGCAGCCAGAGCTTCGGGGGGCATATCGGGGAGCTGTTTTTT.

Written as DNA, the CDR3 is TGTGCCAGCAGCTTAACGCACAGGGAACGTGGCTACACCTTC. As protein: CASSLTHRERGYTF. The chain employs TRBV11-2 and TRBJ1-2, with a tentative D call TRBD1 (6 bases). The V gene's germline CDR1 is SGHAT and CDR2 FQNNGV. The CDR3 contains 14 residues. V lost 2 bases and J 7 bases, leaving 14 bases between the germline ends. Together with reference TRBV11-2 and TRBJ1-2, the CDR3 gives the full variable domain: EAGVAQSPRYKIIEKRQSVAFWCNPISGHATLYWYQQILGQGPKLLIQFQNNGVVDDSQLPKDRFSAERLKGVDSTLKIQPAKLEDSAVYLCASSLTHRERGYTFGSGTRLTVV.

The genes are TRBV5-1 and TRBJ2-7; 8 bases match TRBD2. This CDR3 spans 15 amino acids. Germline CDR1 and CDR2: SGHRS and YFSETQ. The V segment lost 0 bases and the J segment 3 bases; nucleotides outside the gene matches: 5. The CDR3 loop reads CASSLVSGVNYEQYF. In nucleotides, the CDR3 is TGCGCCAGCAGCTTGGTTAGCGGGGTCAACTACGAGCAGTACTTC.

The sample holds one count of this clone. This sequence joins TRBV2 and TRBJ1-6, with D tentatively TRBD1 (5 bases). The V end lost 4 bases, the J end lost 0 bases, and 7 bases lay between the germline ends. The CDR3 runs to 15 residues. The V gene's germline CDR1 is SNHLY and CDR2 FYNNEI. The CDR3 DNA sequence: TGTGCCAGCAGTGGACAGAGCTCCTATAATTCACCCCTCCACTTT. Its protein product is CASSGQSSYNSPLHF.

The rearrangement uses TRBV3-1 (or the pseudogene TRBV3-2) and TRBJ2-5; D uncertain. Germline lookup yields CDR1 LGHDT and CDR2 YNNKEL (reference sequence). The CDR3 is 15 amino acids. V gave up 1 base and J gave up 7 bases, with 16 bases separating them. The CDR3 loop is CASSQVGSSRWTQYF. DNA of the CDR3: TGTGCCAGCAGCCAAGTGGGCAGCTCAAGGTGGACCCAGTACTTC.

The chain is built from TRBV5-1 and TRBJ2-1; D remains ambiguous. This CDR3 has 12 amino acids. CDR1 and CDR2 from the germline V gene are SGHRS and YFSETQ. V was shortened by 0 bases and J by 7 bases, with 5 bases between the two germline ends. CDR3 amino acids: CASSLDHNEQFF. The CDR3 nucleotides read TGCGCCAGCAGCTTGGATCATAATGAGCAGTTCTTC.

In its sample, this clone was seen once. Other DNA sequences of this sample code for an identical CDR3. The chain has TRBV12-3 or TRBV12-4 and TRBJ2-7; no definite D call. The CDR3 extends over 13 amino acids. V was pared by 2 bases and J by 4 bases, with 9 bases between. CDR3 DNA sequence: TGTGCCAGCAGTTTAAGAGGTGCGTACGAGCAGTACTTC. This encodes CASSLRGAYEQYF.

The V gene is TRBV9, the J gene TRBJ2-1, with D possibly matching TRBD2 (6 bases). From germline, CDR1 is SGDLS and CDR2 YYNGEE. The CDR3 spans 15 residues. Trimming cost V 0 bases and J 5 bases, with 12 bases left between them. The chain's CDR3 is CASSVVGGVNNEQFF. DNA of the CDR3: TGTGCCAGCAGCGTAGTGGGGGGTGTGAACAATGAGCAGTTCTTC.

V and J are TRBV30 and TRBJ2-5, with D maybe TRBD1 (5 bases). The CDR3 runs to 15 residues. V lost 0 bases to trimming and J lost 1 base, with 12 bases between them. Germline CDR1 and CDR2: GTSNPN and SVGIG (reference sequence). The CDR3 region is CAWSVGRTFQETQYF. The CDR3 nucleotides are TGTGCCTGGAGTGTGGGTAGGACATTCCAAGAGACCCAGTACTTC.

V usage is TRBV30 and J usage is TRBJ1-1, with unresolved D. CDR3 length: 13 residues. Trimming took off 0 bases at V and 6 bases at J, with 11 bases between the two ends. Germline V gives CDR1 GTSNPN, CDR2 SVGIG (reference sequence). CDR3 coding DNA: TGTGCCTGGAGTGTACATGGAGCCCCTGAAGCTTTCTTT. Protein: CAWSVHGAPEAFF.